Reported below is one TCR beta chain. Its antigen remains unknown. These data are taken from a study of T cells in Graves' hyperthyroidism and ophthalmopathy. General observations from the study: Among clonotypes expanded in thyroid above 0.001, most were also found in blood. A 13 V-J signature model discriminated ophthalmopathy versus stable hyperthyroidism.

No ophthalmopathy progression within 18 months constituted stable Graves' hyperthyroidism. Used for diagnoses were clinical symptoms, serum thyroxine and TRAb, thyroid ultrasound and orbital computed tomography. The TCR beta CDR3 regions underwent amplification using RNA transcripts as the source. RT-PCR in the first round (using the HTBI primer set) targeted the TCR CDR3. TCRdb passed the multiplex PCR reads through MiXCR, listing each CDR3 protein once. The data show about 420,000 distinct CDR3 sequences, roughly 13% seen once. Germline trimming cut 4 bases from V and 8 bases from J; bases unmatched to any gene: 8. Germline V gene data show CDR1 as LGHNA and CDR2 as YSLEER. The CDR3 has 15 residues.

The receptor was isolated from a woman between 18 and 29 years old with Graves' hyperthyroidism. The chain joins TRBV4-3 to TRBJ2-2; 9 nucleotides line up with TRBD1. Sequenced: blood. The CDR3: CASSRATGGKGELFF. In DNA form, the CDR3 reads TGCGCCAGCAGCCGTGCGACAGGGGGAAAAGGGGAGCTGTTTTTT.